This T cell receptor (beta chain) was found in a study of beta chain features in type 1 diabetes. Reverse transcribing all isolated RNA meant expressed TCRB transcripts were sequenced. Assay used: immunoSEQ multiplex PCR; TCRdb lists only in-frame clones, some missing. The table includes 600,000 to 750,000 clones, around an eighth detected once. Study-level findings and limits: When Type 1 diabetes patients were examined, their TCRB CDR3s proved moderately but significantly shorter in all four CD4+ subsets.

A remark on this clone: Its specificity is unknown.

The TCR originated in a young man with type 1 diabetes. The specimen was naive CD4+ T cells from blood.

CDR3 coding DNA: TGTGCCAGCAGCTTAGGGACTACCTTAATCTACAATGAGCAGTTCTTC. Protein sequence: CASSLGTTLIYNEQFF. The chain has TRBV5-4 and TRBJ2-1, with 7 bases fitting TRBD2. The CDR3 runs to 16 residues. CDR1 is SGHNT and CDR2 is YYREEE in the germline V gene (reference sequence). Trimming took 2 bases from V and 3 from J; bases not matched to a gene: 8.